The 21 T cell receptor beta chains listed next were all sequenced from one sample in a study of T cells in Graves' hyperthyroidism and ophthalmopathy. RNA transcripts served as the template for amplifying TCR beta CDR3 regions. TCR CDR3 regions were first amplified by RT-PCR with HTBI primers. TCRdb called the multiplex PCR reads again in MiXCR, with one record for every CDR3 protein. Among fewer than 500,000 distinct CDR3 sequences listed, roughly 14% were seen once. Sequencing was performed on blood. These receptors were collected from a man between 18 and 29 years old with Graves' ophthalmopathy.

This clonotype was observed a handful of times. CDR3 sequence: CASSETGINQPQHF. The DNA of the CDR3 is TGTGCCAGCAGTGAAACAGGGATCAATCAGCCCCAGCATTTT. This rearrangement joins TRBV2 to TRBJ1-5; maybe TRBD1 (6 bases). CDR3 size: 14 residues. V lost 2 bases and J lost 3, with 8 bases in between. Germline CDR1 SNHLY, CDR2 FYNNEI.

This clonotype turned up a few times. The CDR3 loop is CASSYWGLAGGPFNEQFF. CDR3 sequence (DNA): TGTGCCAGCAGTTACTGGGGACTAGCGGGAGGGCCTTTTAATGAGCAGTTCTTC. The chain carries TRBV12-3 or TRBV12-4 and TRBJ2-1, with TRBD2 identical over 16 bases. J was trimmed by 7 bases and V by 4 bases; bases with no gene match: 10. The CDR3 runs 18 residues.

In this sample, this clonotype turned up many times. The V call is TRBV6-1, the J call TRBJ2-7, with D perhaps TRBD1 (6 bases). V lost 5 bases and J 4 bases, leaving 18 bases between the germline ends. Germline assignment: CDR1 MNHNS and CDR2 SASEGT. The CDR3 spans 15 residues. The CDR3 DNA reads as TGTGCCAGCAGTTCGGCCGGGACATTTTATTACGAGCAGTACTTC. This translates into CASSSAGTFYYEQYF.

This clonotype has at least ten counts. The chain has TRBV13 and TRBJ2-3, with 10 nucleotides matching TRBD2. CDR3 length equals 16 residues. V trimming: 3 bases; J trimming: 6 bases; junction bases outside the gene matches: 9. Germline assignment: CDR1 PRHDT and CDR2 FYEKMQ (reference sequence). In DNA form, the CDR3 reads TGTGCCAGCAGCTTCATAACTAGCGGGGATGAGGATACGCAGTATTTT. Amino acids: CASSFITSGDEDTQYF.

Many counts were recorded for this clonotype. The chain combines TRBV6-1 with TRBJ1-1; D unresolved. Per germline, CDR1 MNHNS and CDR2 SASEGT. V was clipped by 5 bases and J by 2 bases, with 12 bases between them. CDR3 size: 14 residues. In nucleotides, the CDR3 is TGTGCCAGCAGTTATGGTTTTTCTAACACTGAAGCTTTCTTT. It codes for CASSYGFSNTEAFF.

The chain employs TRBV4-1 and TRBJ2-1; weak D call: TRBD2 (6 bases). Trimming cost V 1 base and J 7 bases, with 26 bases left between them. CDR1 MGHRA and CDR2 YSYEKL come from the germline V gene. The CDR3 length is 19 residues. The CDR3 DNA reads as TGCGCCAGCAGCCAAGCTCTTTCGCGGGACTGGGGGAACTTTAATGAGCAGTTCTTC. As protein: CASSQALSRDWGNFNEQFF.

This clonotype has at least ten counts. V is TRBV20-1 and J is TRBJ2-5; 8 nucleotides align to TRBD2. The V gene's germline CDR1 is DFQATT and CDR2 SNEGSKA (reference sequence). This CDR3 contains 16 residues. Trimming took 0 bases from V and 4 from J; bases not matched to a gene: 10. The CDR3 region is CSARDYRGGEVETQYF. DNA for the CDR3: TGCAGTGCTAGAGATTATCGGGGGGGCGAGGTAGAGACCCAGTACTTC.

The V gene is TRBV6-2 or TRBV6-3, the J gene TRBJ2-3; 9 bases are a match to TRBD1. The germline gives CDR1 MNHEY, CDR2 SVGEGT. This CDR3 is 15 amino acids long. J lost 4 bases, V lost 5 bases, and 7 bases had no gene match. CDR3 in amino acids: CASSKPGQGSDTQYF. The CDR3, as DNA: TGTGCCAGCAGTAAACCGGGACAGGGCTCAGATACGCAGTATTTT.

The sample holds a few counts of this clonotype. The chain employs TRBV7-2 and TRBJ1-6; 7 bases map to TRBD1. Trimming at V came to 3 bases and at J to 9 bases, leaving 5 bases not matched to a gene. CDR3 length: 14 residues. The germline V gene encodes CDR1 SGHTA and CDR2 FQGNSA. The CDR3 is CASSFWGQLSPLHF. Written as DNA, the CDR3 is TGTGCCAGCAGCTTCTGGGGACAGCTTTCACCCCTCCACTTT.

This clonotype was seen ten or more times. This chain links TRBV2 with TRBJ1-2; perhaps TRBD1 as D (5 bases). The V and J ends lost 5 bases and 4 bases respectively, with 8 bases between them. This CDR3 spans 12 amino acids. CDR1 is SNHLY, CDR2 FYNNEI, per germline. CDR3 nucleotide sequence: TGTGCCAGCAGTTCGACAGCCTATGGCTACACCTTC. Its protein product is CASSSTAYGYTF.

This clonotype was recorded many times. The chain employs TRBV12-3 or TRBV12-4 and TRBJ2-1; weak D call: TRBD1 (6 bases). V was clipped by 7 bases and J by 9 bases, with 16 bases between them. The length of the CDR3 is 13 residues. The CDR3 nucleotides are TGTGCCAGCACCACAGGTGGGGGCGTTGAGCAGTTCTTC. It specifies CASTTGGGVEQFF.

The chain couples TRBV5-6 to TRBJ2-1; D may be TRBD1 (6 bases). The CDR3 extends over 14 amino acids. The V end lost 2 bases, the J end lost 5 bases, and 11 bases lay between the germline ends. Germline lookup yields CDR1 SGHDT and CDR2 YYEEEE. The CDR3 DNA is TGTGCCAGCAGCTTCCGGACAGCCAACAATGAGCAGTTCTTC. Its translation: CASSFRTANNEQFF.

J is TRBJ2-7 and V is TRBV4-1; 9 nucleotides line up with TRBD1. CDR1 and CDR2 (germline): MGHRA, YSYEKL. The CDR3 runs to 15 residues. V lost 0 bases, J lost 2 bases, and 2 bases stayed unmatched. CDR3 in amino acids: CASSQDRDRAYEQYF. Here the CDR3 DNA reads TGCGCCAGCAGCCAAGATCGGGACAGGGCCTACGAGCAGTACTTC.

This clonotype was observed a handful of times. This chain joins TRBV6-2 or TRBV6-3 and TRBJ2-7, with TRBD2 matching over 9 bases. Per the germline V gene, CDR1 is MNHEY and CDR2 is SVGEGT. J gave up 4 bases and V 0 bases, and 10 bases lay outside the gene matches. The length of the CDR3 is 17 residues. Here the CDR3 DNA reads TGTGCCAGCAGTTACTCCGGGACTGGCGGGAGGGGGTACGAGCAGTACTTC. This sequence encodes CASSYSGTGGRGYEQYF.

This clonotype has at least ten counts. The chain employs TRBV5-8 and TRBJ2-1; TRBD1 matches at 10 bases. The junction had 5 bases not matched to a gene; V was cut back by 0 bases and J by 8 bases. CDR1 SGHTS and CDR2 YDEGEE come from the germline V gene. The CDR3 sequence is 15 residues long. In nucleotides, the CDR3 is TGTGCCAGCAGCTTGGGCGGGACAGGGGAATATGAGCAGTTCTTC. This codes for CASSLGGTGEYEQFF.

Comments on this clonotype: A much larger clone differs from this one at a single base, so this may be a read error. The V call is TRBV7-6, the J call TRBJ2-3, with D perhaps TRBD1 or TRBD2 (5 bases each). Trimming took off 8 bases at V and 1 base at J, with 16 bases between the two ends. The CDR3 spans 15 residues. Germline V gene data show CDR1 as SGHVS and CDR2 as FNYEAQ. In DNA, the CDR3 is TGTGCCAGCCGCACGGGACCGACCGGCACAGATACGCAGTATTTT. Its translation: CASRTGPTGTDTQYF.

J is TRBJ2-5 and V is TRBV5-1, with 13 bases fitting TRBD2. Germline CDR1 is SGHRS and CDR2 is YFSETQ. This CDR3 has 17 residues. The V segment lost 2 bases and the J segment 7 bases; nucleotides outside the gene matches: 11. The CDR3 nucleotides read TGCGCCAGCAGCTTTGCCTCTCCTACTAGCGGGAGGGTGACCCAGTACTTC. It translates to CASSFASPTSGRVTQYF.

This clonotype was recorded at least ten times. The J gene is TRBJ1-5, the V gene TRBV11-2; possible D gene TRBD1, 5 bases. Germline V gene data show CDR1 as SGHAT and CDR2 as FQNNGV. The CDR3 spans 15 residues. V was shortened by 5 bases and J by 1 base, with 12 bases between the two germline ends. In nucleotides, the CDR3 is TGTGCCAGCAGCATTCAGGGATTCAGCAATCAGCCCCAGCATTTT. Translating gives CASSIQGFSNQPQHF. Full variable domain (remainder filled in from reference TRBV11-2 and TRBJ1-5): EAGVAQSPRYKIIEKRQSVAFWCNPISGHATLYWYQQILGQGPKLLIQFQNNGVVDDSQLPKDRFSAERLKGVDSTLKIQPAKLEDSAVYLCASSIQGFSNQPQHFGDGTRLSIL.

Ten or more counts support this clonotype. The chain has TRBV2 and TRBJ2-2, with 9 bases lining up with TRBD2. Germline assignment: CDR1 SNHLY and CDR2 FYNNEI. V lost 5 bases, J lost 0 bases, and 16 bases stayed unmatched. This CDR3 spans 20 amino acids. The CDR3 DNA follows: TGTGCCAGCAGTCTAGAGGAGGCTAGCGGGACAGTTACGAACACCGGGGAGCTGTTTTTT. This translates into CASSLEEASGTVTNTGELFF.

This clonotype was recorded many times. The chain links TRBV13 to TRBJ2-7, with 8 bases fitting TRBD1. J was trimmed by 2 bases and V by 4 bases; bases with no gene match: 7. The CDR3 loop spans 15 amino acids. Germline V gives CDR1 PRHDT, CDR2 FYEKMQ (reference sequence). The CDR3 nucleotides are TGTGCCAGCAGCTCTCCGGGACAGGTCACCTACGAGCAGTACTTC. Translation: CASSSPGQVTYEQYF. The entire variable domain, with the rest obtained from reference TRBV13 and TRBJ2-7, is as follows: AAGVIQSPRHLIKEKRETATLKCYPIPRHDTVYWYQQGPGQDPQFLISFYEKMQSDKGSIPDRFSAQQFSDYHSELNMSSLELGDSALYFCASSSPGQVTYEQYFGPGTRLTVT.

Concerning this clonotype itself: This may be a read error: a much more frequent sequence differs by one nucleotide. The V and J genes are TRBV6-5 and TRBJ1-1; D unclear. CDR1 is MNHEY, CDR2 SVGAGI, per germline. The CDR3 totals 14 residues. CDR3 in DNA: TGTGCCAGCAGTTACTACCGGGAGAACACTGAAGCTTCCTTT. It specifies CASSYYRENTEASF.